The T cell receptor beta chain under discussion was sequenced for a study of shared clonotypes between healthy human individuals. The assay was immunoSEQ multiplex PCR, and TCRdb's table has in-frame clones only and misses some. This sample has over 2 million clones; approximately 95% occur once, and the top ten carry 0.13%. The V end lost 2 bases, the J end lost 3 bases, and 10 bases lay between the germline ends. The CDR3 runs to 14 residues. Germline values: CDR1 MNHNY, CDR2 SVGAGI (reference sequence). Specimen: naive CD4+ T cells sorted from blood. Subset specified: CD45RA+ positively selected. The chain carries TRBV6-6 and TRBJ1-1; unclear D gene. The clonotype was recovered from a man aged 18 to 29 in good health. CDR3 bases: TGTGCCAGCAGTTACGAGGTATCGGACACTGAAGCTTTCTTT. Protein: CASSYEVSDTEAFF.